Sequencing of this T cell receptor beta chain was carried out in a study of regulatory T cells in long-lasting Graves disease (dated by TCRdb to the early 2020s). Study-level background: Patients with newly diagnosed Graves' disease had been on antithyroid drugs for under 3 months. This study used TCR sequencing and RNA sequencing of peripheral blood to compare persistent Graves' disease patients against newly diagnosed Graves' disease patients. The study was conducted in China and was registered as a clinical trial. A total of 35 or so samples were covered by TCR sequencing, comprising approximately 13 persistent and approximately 20 newly diagnosed Graves' disease patients. The paper's findings and limits, for the study overall: As a limitation, the authors acknowledged that the small sample size may reduce accuracy. Persistent patients shared more public clonotypes among themselves (2,741) than newly diagnosed patients did (approximately 970). TRBV28, TRBJ1-2 and TRBJ2-5 were preferentially used in persistent disease, while TRBV20-1 and TRBJ2-1 were favored in newly diagnosed disease. Because the primary lesion, thyroid tissue, could not be accessed, the study looked at peripheral blood alone. Only the TCR beta chain was sequenced and analyzed. Lower TCR Shannon entropy and fewer highly expanded clones were observed in persistent Graves' disease patients than in newly diagnosed patients, which suggested clonal expansion.

This clonotype was detected only a few times. Its antigen is still unknown. There are no base qualities to consult, and no much larger clone falls within one base. To prepare the library, multiplex PCR was applied. Sequenced using an Illumina HiSeq 4000. TCR beta libraries were built with iRepertoire HTBI primers and Arm-PCR amplification of CDR3 regions. Gel purification was performed on PCR products prior to sequencing. The authors' analysis ran thus. Gene usage analysis of CDR3 amino acid clonotypes used the 60 to 80 TRBV and 12 to 15 TRBJ segments found across samples. COPE and FqMerger were used to merge the filtered high-quality paired reads into contigs. BLAST was used to align contigs to the IMGT TRBV, TRBD and TRBJ reference genes, and CDR3 was defined following IMGT. Highly expanded clones were defined as clonotypes with a frequency above 0.1%. Shannon entropy served as the measure of repertoire diversity, while the Gini coefficient captured V-J evenness. Clonotypes shared by more than one individual were considered public. The public reads were reprocessed in TCRdb via fastp at Q25 and MiXCR, keeping in-frame beta chains. Under each unique CDR3 protein, matching rows form one entry showing the most common genes and DNA. Clone size and V and J calls follow TCRdb, not the original study. This sample gives more than 450,000 distinct CDR3 sequences in total; around 15% of them show up just once. 9.5% to 15% of the sample rests with the top ten.

What this sample's time point label stands for: newly diagnosed GD, antithyroid drugs for less than 3 months. For both TCR sequencing and RNA sequencing, RNA was extracted from PBMCs in TRIzol. The diagnosis of Graves' disease followed American Thyroid Association guidelines. The patients came from an endocrinology department in Xi'an, China. Each patient gave approximately 10 milliliters of peripheral blood, collected in an EDTA anticoagulant tube. PBMCs were isolated by Ficoll Paque Plus density gradient separation without further T cell sorting. An Agilent 2100 Bioanalyzer and agarose gel were used to check RNA quality, and a NanoDrop 2000 was used to measure RNA concentration. The CDR3 covers 15 residues, taking in both the cysteine and the phenylalanine. Only the CDR3 part of the read is kept: 45 bases, read in frame from the first base. Cut back by 11 bases and 2 bases, the V and J ends lie 16 bases apart. According to the germline V gene (reference sequence), CDR1 reads LNHDA and CDR2 reads SQIVND.

These same records also appear under a second study, on T cells in Graves' hyperthyroidism and ophthalmopathy. From that second study: Stable Graves' hyperthyroidism was defined as no progression to ophthalmopathy during 18 months of follow-up. Hyperthyroidism patients were aged 18 to 65 years and newly diagnosed, with disease duration of less than 2 months. Patients with uncontrolled infections, other autoimmune diseases, pregnancy or lactation were excluded. Clinical symptoms, serum thyroxine and TRAb, thyroid ultrasound, and orbital computed tomography formed the basis for the diagnoses. The TCR CDR3 was subjected to a first round of RT-PCR using the HTBI primer set and the Qiagen OneStep RT-PCR kit. Most expanded thyroid clonotypes (frequency above 0.001) were also detected in blood, a finding suggesting that blood repertoires may reflect thyroid immune responses. In cross-validation, a model built on a 13 V-J signature told ophthalmopathy apart from stable hyperthyroidism with 85% to 90% sensitivity and approximately 81% specificity, and in testing the same model reached 80%/75%. During validation, the model predicted progression to ophthalmopathy a median of around six months ahead of onset, with 60% to 71% sensitivity and 72.22% specificity. To identify distinguishing TCR V-J signatures, a discovery cohort of 95 to 100 patients was used, comprising 43 with Graves' ophthalmopathy and some 57 with stable Graves' hyperthyroidism. Prospective prediction of ophthalmopathy was tested in an independent validation cohort of 18 to 20 hyperthyroidism patients and some 17 patients who later progressed to ophthalmopathy. For training and testing, the approximately 92 patients in the discovery cohort were randomly divided in a 7:3 ratio. In addition, the study compared T-cell repertoires in thyroid tissue and in blood from over 5 Graves' hyperthyroidism patients. Once sampling was done, hyperthyroidism patients were given methimazole at a starting dose of 30 mg daily, whereas ophthalmopathy patients were given high-dose intravenous methylprednisolone. A second multiplex PCR round built the libraries, followed by size selection and purification. Libraries were sequenced paired-end with 100 bp reads on an Illumina HiSeq2000. SOAPnuke was used to process the raw data, removing reads that contained adapters or uncalled bases, had a mean Phred below 15, or lacked an exact match to the constant primer or identifier. High-quality paired reads were merged with COPE v1.2.5, and unique nucleotide sequences were defined as clonotypes. MiTCR v1.1 was used to align the clonotypes against IMGT TRBV, TRBD and TRBJ reference segments. Analysis was restricted to V-J combinations with a frequency above 0.0001, which covered 98% to 99.2% of repertoires. The TCS score was defined as the ratio of F50 (clonal expansion) to E x V (chaos), calculated using BLOSUM62-based TCRdist between CDR3 peptides within each V-J. Welch's t-statistics and random forest reduced 500 to 650 V-J features to around 14, which were used in a naive Bayes classifier (R e1071). Sample size was not statistically predetermined, and investigators were not blinded to group allocation. TCR Vbeta CDR3 sequencing of approximately 140 peripheral blood samples (under 45 ophthalmopathy, about 75 hyperthyroidism and roughly 17 progressor patients) is reported in the paper.

The sequence was collected from a man aged 35 to 55 with Graves disease. Donor details come from another sample of the same person, matched by shared clones. The sequence is built from TRBV19 and TRBJ2-6, and TRBD2 may be the D gene, going by 7 matching bases. The input for sequencing was peripheral blood mononuclear cells (PBMCs), taken at new diagnosis, from a patient treated with antithyroid drugs. The CDR3 corresponds to CAAEGGRAGANVLTF. DNA sequence: TGTGCCGCCGAGGGGGGGCGCGCTGGGGCCAACGTCCTGACTTTC. With the rest looked up from the reference TRBV19 and TRBJ2-6 genes rather than sequenced, the full variable domain is DGGITQSPKYLFRKEGQNVTLSCEQNLNHDAMYWYRQDPGQGLRLIYYSQIVNDFQKGDIAEGYSVSREKKESFPLTVTSAQKNPTAFYLCAAEGGRAGANVLTFGAGSRLTVL.